The 18 T cell receptor beta chains listed next were all sequenced from one sample in a study of blood T cell repertoires in COVID-19. The repertoire was sequenced with immunoSEQ multiplex PCR; TCRdb's copy has only in-frame clones and lacks some. The data contain 50,000 to 60,000 clones, over 75% of them seen just once; the ten biggest clones take up under 7%. Input material: peripheral blood. Receptors were obtained from a man aged 65 to 79 with active COVID-19.

This chain joins TRBV9 and TRBJ2-1, with D perhaps TRBD2 (6 bases). The length of the CDR3 is 15 residues. V lost 0 bases to trimming and J lost 2 bases, with 9 bases between them. Germline assignment: CDR1 SGDLS and CDR2 YYNGEE. Here the CDR3 reads CASSVVGGAYNEQFF. The DNA of the CDR3 is TGTGCCAGCAGCGTAGTCGGGGGAGCCTACAATGAGCAGTTCTTC. Filled out from reference TRBV9 and TRBJ2-1, the complete variable domain reads DSGVTQTPKHLITATGQRVTLRCSPRSGDLSVYWYQQSLDQGLQFLIQYYNGEERAKGNILERFSAQQFPDLHSELNLSSLELGDSALYFCASSVVGGAYNEQFFGPGTRLTVL.

V usage is TRBV6-5 and J usage is TRBJ2-1; 14 bases map to TRBD2. V was pared by 5 bases and J by 10 bases, with 7 bases of the junction left unmatched. There are 15 residues in the CDR3. Germline V gene lookup returns CDR1 MNHEY and CDR2 SVGAGI. The CDR3 loop reads CASSQTSGGAREQFF. The DNA for the CDR3 is TGTGCCAGCAGTCAGACTAGCGGGGGGGCCAGGGAGCAGTTCTTC.

J is TRBJ1-2 and V is TRBV18; TRBD1 aligns across 9 bases. With 3 bases clipped from V and 8 bases from J, the junction kept 7 bases outside the gene matches. Per the germline V gene, CDR1 is KGHSH and CDR2 is LQKENI. The CDR3 spans 14 residues. The CDR3 region is CASSPTRQGEGYTF. CDR3 sequence (DNA): TGTGCCAGCTCACCCACTCGACAGGGGGAAGGCTACACCTTC.

The chain uses TRBV10-3 and TRBJ1-2, with TRBD1 identical over 8 bases. The length of the CDR3 is 13 residues. After removal of 6 bases from V and 8 bases from J, the junction contained 8 bases not matched to a gene. Germline values: CDR1 ENHRY, CDR2 SYGVKD. In DNA, the CDR3 is TGTGCCATCAGGCCACAGGGGGATTACGGCTACACCTTC. Protein: CAIRPQGDYGYTF.

The rearrangement uses TRBV9 and TRBJ2-1; 9 bases map to TRBD2. Unmatched junction bases numbered 4, after V lost 2 bases and J lost 4 bases. This CDR3 region has 15 residues. Germline assignment: CDR1 SGDLS and CDR2 YYNGEE. The CDR3 spells CASSVRGGGYNEQFF. For the CDR3, the DNA is TGTGCCAGCAGCGTCCGCGGGGGGGGATACAATGAGCAGTTCTTC.

The gene calls are TRBV3-1 (or the pseudogene TRBV3-2) and TRBJ2-6, with D perhaps matching TRBD1 (5 bases). Germline assignment: CDR1 LGHDT and CDR2 YNNKEL (reference sequence). V lost 2 bases, J lost 5 bases, and 16 bases lay in between. This CDR3 is 17 amino acids long. CDR3 in amino acids: CASSQPYGPGWANVLTF. The CDR3 DNA reads TGTGCCAGCAGCCAACCATATGGGCCAGGGTGGGCCAACGTCCTGACTTTC.

This chain links TRBV6-5 with TRBJ1-5; 9 nucleotides align to TRBD1. Germline trimming cut 8 bases from V and 2 bases from J; bases unmatched to any gene: 7. CDR1 and CDR2 (germline): MNHEY, SVGAGI. The CDR3 runs to 15 residues. The CDR3 DNA is TGTGCCAGCGTCGGGACAGGGAGAGGCAATCAGCCCCAGCATTTT. This sequence encodes CASVGTGRGNQPQHF.

The chain carries TRBV19 and TRBJ2-5; D not resolved. The V gene lost 4 bases and the J gene lost 4 bases, with 4 bases spanning the gap. The germline V gene has CDR1 LNHDA and CDR2 SQIVND (reference sequence). CDR3 length: 11 amino acids. The CDR3 loop reads CASSRRETQYF. DNA of the CDR3: TGTGCCAGTAGTAGGAGAGAGACCCAGTACTTC.

This clone occurred a few times. The rearrangement uses TRBV3-1 (or the pseudogene TRBV3-2) and TRBJ2-7; TRBD1 matches at 9 bases. This CDR3 contains 13 residues. CDR1 and CDR2 from the germline V gene are LGHDT and YNNKEL (reference sequence). V dropped 3 bases and J dropped 6; count of bases not matched to a gene: 3. CDR3 sequence reads: CASSHLTGGEQYF. The CDR3 nucleotides are TGTGCCAGCAGCCATTTGACAGGGGGCGAGCAGTACTTC.

This clone showed up just a few times. V gene TRBV30 combines with J gene TRBJ2-4; D may be TRBD2 (5 bases). Trimming pared 1 base from V and 0 bases from J, leaving 10 bases between. The germline V gene has CDR1 GTSNPN and CDR2 SVGIG (reference sequence). This CDR3 contains 15 residues. The CDR3 protein is CAWSEKGVAKNIQYF. CDR3 coding DNA: TGTGCCTGGAGTGAGAAGGGAGTAGCCAAAAACATTCAGTACTTC.

The chain couples TRBV7-6 to TRBJ1-2; tentatively, D is TRBD1 (6 bases). The CDR3 runs 17 residues. Trimming removed 1 base at V and 4 bases at J, with 19 bases between. The V gene's germline CDR1 is SGHVS and CDR2 FNYEAQ. The CDR3 spells CASSLVVGAGEGYGYTF. As DNA, the CDR3 is TGTGCCAGCAGCTTAGTCGTGGGGGCAGGAGAGGGCTATGGCTACACCTTC.

The chain carries TRBV27 and TRBJ1-2, with TRBD1 matching over 8 bases. This CDR3 has 15 amino acids. Germline CDR1 reads MNHEY; CDR2 reads SMNVEV (reference sequence). V was pared by 6 bases and J by 4 bases, with 10 bases of the junction left unmatched. The CDR3 loop reads CASSSGGYDPYGYTF. The DNA of the CDR3 is TGTGCCAGCAGCTCAGGGGGCTACGACCCCTATGGCTACACCTTC.

The chain combines TRBV12-2 with TRBJ2-3; the D call TRBD2 from the table was never checked on the DNA. TRBV12-2 is reported as a pseudogene. This CDR3 has 15 amino acids. CDR3 nucleotide sequence: TGTGCAAGTCGCCCGGGACTAGCGGGCACAGATACGCAGTATTTT. This sequence encodes CASRPGLAGTDTQYF.

The chain links TRBV27 to TRBJ2-7; possible D gene TRBD1, 6 bases. V dropped 5 bases and J dropped 6 bases, with 14 bases sitting between them. The CDR3 runs to 13 residues. CDR1 is MNHEY, CDR2 SMNVEV, per germline (reference sequence). The CDR3 nucleotides read TGTGCCAGCAGTGCCGGGACAATCGGCGAGCAGTACTTC. Translation gives CASSAGTIGEQYF.

This clone was picked up a small number of times. The chain has TRBV9 and TRBJ1-3; no definite D call. V was trimmed by 0 bases and J by 3 bases, leaving 4 bases between them. The CDR3 runs to 13 residues. Germline V lookup: CDR1 SGDLS, CDR2 YYNGEE. The CDR3 spells CASSVGSGNTIYF. Written as DNA, the CDR3 is TGTGCCAGCAGCGTAGGCAGTGGAAACACCATATATTTT. Looking up the rest from reference TRBV9 and TRBJ1-3 gives the full variable domain: DSGVTQTPKHLITATGQRVTLRCSPRSGDLSVYWYQQSLDQGLQFLIQYYNGEERAKGNILERFSAQQFPDLHSELNLSSLELGDSALYFCASSVGSGNTIYFGEGSWLTVV.

The gene calls are TRBV7-8 and TRBJ2-5; 9 bases are shared with TRBD2. Trimming took 4 bases from V and 7 from J; bases not matched to a gene: 16. Germline V gene lookup returns CDR1 SGHVS and CDR2 FQNEAQ. The CDR3 runs to 17 residues. CDR3 sequence: CASSSIRSSGVGGTQYF. The CDR3 bases are TGTGCCAGCAGCTCAATCCGATCTAGCGGGGTAGGTGGGACCCAGTACTTC.

This chain uses TRBV27 with TRBJ2-3; 8 nucleotides match TRBD1. The CDR3 covers 15 residues. V shed 0 bases and J 2 bases; nucleotides not matched to a gene: 1. CDR1 and CDR2 from the germline V gene are MNHEY and SMNVEV (reference sequence). The CDR3 spells CASSLSTGATDTQYF. CDR3 nucleotide sequence: TGTGCCAGCAGTTTATCGACAGGGGCCACAGATACGCAGTATTTT.

The chain has TRBV24-1 and TRBJ2-3, with 8 bases lining up with TRBD1. Trimming cost V 3 bases and J 6 bases; bases outside gene matches: 7. From germline, CDR1 is KGHDR and CDR2 SFDVKD. The CDR3 runs to 15 residues. CDR3 coding DNA: TGTGCCACCAGTGATCAGGGGGCAATAATGGATACGCAGTATTTT. It encodes CATSDQGAIMDTQYF.